This T cell receptor beta chain originates from a study of cytomegalovirus exposure and HLA in healthy donors. In the study overall: As released early, the data held 65 million to 90 million unique TCRs from HLA-typed donors. Study observations and caveats: Rare TCR sequences dominated, though some public TCRs recurred in many donors.

Turning to this clone: Its target is unknown.

The V gene's germline CDR1 is SEHNR and CDR2 FQNEAQ (reference sequence). This CDR3 comprises 11 residues. V shed 1 base, J shed 14 bases, and the junction held 0 bases outside the gene matches. Use of 60 Vbeta and 13 Jbeta primers characterized the PCR. Assay used: immunoSEQ multiplex PCR; TCRdb lists only in-frame clones, some missing. This table holds approximately 160,000 clones, 75% found once. The sequencing input was PBMCs. The genes are TRBV7-9 and TRBJ2-1, with TRBD2 identical over 9 bases. The TCR was taken from a man aged 18 to 29 in good health and CMV-seronegative. The CDR3 protein is CASSLGTSEFF. For the CDR3, the DNA is TGTGCCAGCAGCTTAGGGACTAGCGAGTTCTTC.